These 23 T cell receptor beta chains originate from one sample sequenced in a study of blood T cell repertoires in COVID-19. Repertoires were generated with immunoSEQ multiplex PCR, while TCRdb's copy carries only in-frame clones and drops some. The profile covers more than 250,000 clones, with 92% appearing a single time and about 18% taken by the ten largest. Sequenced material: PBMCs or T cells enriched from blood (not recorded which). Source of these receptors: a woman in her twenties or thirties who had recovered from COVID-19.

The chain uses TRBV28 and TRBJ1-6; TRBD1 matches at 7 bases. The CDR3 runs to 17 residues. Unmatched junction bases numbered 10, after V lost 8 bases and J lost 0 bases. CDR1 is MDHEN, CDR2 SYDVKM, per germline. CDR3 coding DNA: TGTGCCAGCCGACTACTGGGACAGAGCTCCTATAATTCACCCCTCCACTTT. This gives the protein CASRLLGQSSYNSPLHF.

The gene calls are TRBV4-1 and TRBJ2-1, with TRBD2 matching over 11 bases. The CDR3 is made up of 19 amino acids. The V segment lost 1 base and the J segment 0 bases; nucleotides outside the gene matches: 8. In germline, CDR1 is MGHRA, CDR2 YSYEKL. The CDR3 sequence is CASSQGVDSGGGSYNEQFF. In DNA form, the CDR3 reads TGCGCCAGCAGCCAAGGTGTAGATAGCGGGGGGGGCTCCTACAATGAGCAGTTCTTC.

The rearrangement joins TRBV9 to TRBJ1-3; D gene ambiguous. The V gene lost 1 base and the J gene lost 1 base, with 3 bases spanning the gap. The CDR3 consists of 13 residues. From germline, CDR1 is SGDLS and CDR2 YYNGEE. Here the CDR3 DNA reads TGTGCCAGCAGCGTACAATCTGGAAACACCATATATTTT. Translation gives CASSVQSGNTIYF.

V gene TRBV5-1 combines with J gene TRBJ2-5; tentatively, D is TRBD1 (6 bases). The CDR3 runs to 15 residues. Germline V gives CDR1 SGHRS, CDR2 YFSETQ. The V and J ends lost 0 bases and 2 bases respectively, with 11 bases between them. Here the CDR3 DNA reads TGCGCCAGCAGCTTGGGCAGGACAGTTCAAGAGACCCAGTACTTC. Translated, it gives CASSLGRTVQETQYF.

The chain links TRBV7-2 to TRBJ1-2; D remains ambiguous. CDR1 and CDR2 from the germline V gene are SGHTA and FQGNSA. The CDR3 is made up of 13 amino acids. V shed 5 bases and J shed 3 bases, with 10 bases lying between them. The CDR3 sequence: CASSHDPDYGYTF. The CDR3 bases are TGTGCCAGCAGCCATGATCCGGACTATGGCTACACCTTC.

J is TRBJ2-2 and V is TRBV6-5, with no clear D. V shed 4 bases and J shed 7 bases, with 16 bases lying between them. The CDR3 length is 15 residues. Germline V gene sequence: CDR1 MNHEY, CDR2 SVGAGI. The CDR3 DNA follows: TGTGCCAGCAGTTCCGGGTCTAGTCCCCTCGGGGAGCTGTTTTTT. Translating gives CASSSGSSPLGELFF.

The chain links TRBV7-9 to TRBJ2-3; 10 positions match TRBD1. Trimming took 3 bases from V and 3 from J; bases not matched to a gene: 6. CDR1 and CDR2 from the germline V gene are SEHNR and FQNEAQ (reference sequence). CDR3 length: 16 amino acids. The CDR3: CASSFATGGKTDTQYF. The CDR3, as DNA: TGTGCCAGCAGCTTCGCGACAGGGGGCAAGACAGATACGCAGTATTTT.

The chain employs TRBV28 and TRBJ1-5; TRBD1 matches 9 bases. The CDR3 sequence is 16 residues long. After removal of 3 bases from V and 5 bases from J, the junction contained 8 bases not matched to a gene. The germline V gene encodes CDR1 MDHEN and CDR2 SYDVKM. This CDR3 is CASSFGQGQGDQPQHF. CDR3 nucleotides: TGTGCCAGCAGTTTTGGCCAGGGACAGGGTGATCAGCCCCAGCATTTT.

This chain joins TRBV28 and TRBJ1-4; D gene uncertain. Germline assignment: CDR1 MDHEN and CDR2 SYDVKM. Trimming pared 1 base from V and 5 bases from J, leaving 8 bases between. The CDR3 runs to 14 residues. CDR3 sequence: CASSLFDINEKLFF. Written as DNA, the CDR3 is TGTGCCAGCAGTTTATTCGACATCAATGAAAAACTGTTTTTT.

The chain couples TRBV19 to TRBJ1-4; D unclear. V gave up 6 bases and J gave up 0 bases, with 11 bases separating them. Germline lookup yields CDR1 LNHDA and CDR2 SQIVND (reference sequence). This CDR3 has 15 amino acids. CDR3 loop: CASSLDTATNEKLFF. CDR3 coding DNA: TGTGCCAGTAGCCTTGACACGGCAACTAATGAAAAACTGTTTTTT. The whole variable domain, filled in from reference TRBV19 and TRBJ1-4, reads DGGITQSPKYLFRKEGQNVTLSCEQNLNHDAMYWYRQDPGQGLRLIYYSQIVNDFQKGDIAEGYSVSREKKESFPLTVTSAQKNPTAFYLCASSLDTATNEKLFFGSGTQLSVL.

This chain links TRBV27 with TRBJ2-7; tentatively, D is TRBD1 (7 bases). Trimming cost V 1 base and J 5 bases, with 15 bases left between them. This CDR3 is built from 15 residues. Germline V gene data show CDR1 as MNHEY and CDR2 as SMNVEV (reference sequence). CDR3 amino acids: CASSLYGGQTHEQYF. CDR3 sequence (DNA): TGTGCCAGCAGTTTATACGGGGGACAGACCCACGAGCAGTACTTC.

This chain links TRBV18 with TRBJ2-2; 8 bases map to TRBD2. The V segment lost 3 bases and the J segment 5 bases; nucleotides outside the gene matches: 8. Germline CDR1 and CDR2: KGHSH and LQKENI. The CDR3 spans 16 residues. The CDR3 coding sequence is TGTGCCAGCTCACCGTCCGGGAGGGCCGTAACCGGGGAGCTGTTTTTT. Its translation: CASSPSGRAVTGELFF.

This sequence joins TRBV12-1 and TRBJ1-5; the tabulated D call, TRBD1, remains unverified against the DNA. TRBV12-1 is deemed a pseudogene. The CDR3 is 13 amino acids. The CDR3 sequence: CATETRGNQPQHF. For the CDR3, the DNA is TGTGCCACTGAGACCAGGGGCAATCAGCCCCAGCATTTT.

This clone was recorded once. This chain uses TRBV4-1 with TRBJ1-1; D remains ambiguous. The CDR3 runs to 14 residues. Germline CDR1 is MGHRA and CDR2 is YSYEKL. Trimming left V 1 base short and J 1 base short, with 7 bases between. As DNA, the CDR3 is TGCGCCAGCAGCCAAGCGTCAGAGAACACTGAAGCTTTCTTT. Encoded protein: CASSQASENTEAFF.

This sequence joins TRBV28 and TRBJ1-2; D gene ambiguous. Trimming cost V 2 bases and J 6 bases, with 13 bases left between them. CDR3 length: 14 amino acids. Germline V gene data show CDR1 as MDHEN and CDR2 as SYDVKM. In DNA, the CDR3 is TGTGCCAGCAGTTTAATCAACTTAGTCCATGGCTACACCTTC. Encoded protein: CASSLINLVHGYTF.

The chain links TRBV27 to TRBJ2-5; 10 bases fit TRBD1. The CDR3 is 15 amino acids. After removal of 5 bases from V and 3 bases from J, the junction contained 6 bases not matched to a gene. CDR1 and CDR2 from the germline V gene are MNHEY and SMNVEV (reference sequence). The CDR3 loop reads CASSTWDRGEETQYF. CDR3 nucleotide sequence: TGTGCCAGCAGTACCTGGGACAGGGGCGAAGAGACCCAGTACTTC.

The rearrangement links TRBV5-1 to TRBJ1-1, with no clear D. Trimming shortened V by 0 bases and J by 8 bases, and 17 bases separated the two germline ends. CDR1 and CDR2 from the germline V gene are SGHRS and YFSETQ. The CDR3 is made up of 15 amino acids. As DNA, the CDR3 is TGCGCCAGCAGCTTGGATAGTTTCAAGCGGTCCGAAGCTTTCTTT. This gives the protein CASSLDSFKRSEAFF.

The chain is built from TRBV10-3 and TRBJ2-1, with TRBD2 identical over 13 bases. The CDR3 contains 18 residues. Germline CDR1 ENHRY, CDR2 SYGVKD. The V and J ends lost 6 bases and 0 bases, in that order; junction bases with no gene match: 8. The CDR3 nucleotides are TGTGCCATCAGGACTAGCGGGAGGTATAGTGGCTCCTACAATGAGCAGTTCTTC. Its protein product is CAIRTSGRYSGSYNEQFF.

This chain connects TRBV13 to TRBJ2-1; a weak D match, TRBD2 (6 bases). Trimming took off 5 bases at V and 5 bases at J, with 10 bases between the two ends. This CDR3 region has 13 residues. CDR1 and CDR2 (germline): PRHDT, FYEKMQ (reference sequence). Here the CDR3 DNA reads TGTGCCAGCAGCCGGGACTCTAACAATGAGCAGTTCTTC. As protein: CASSRDSNNEQFF.

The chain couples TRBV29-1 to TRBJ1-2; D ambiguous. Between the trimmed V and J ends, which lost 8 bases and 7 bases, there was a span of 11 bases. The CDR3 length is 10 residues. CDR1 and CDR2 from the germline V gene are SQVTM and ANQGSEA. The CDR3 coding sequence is TGCAGCCGTCCGCGGGTTGGCTACACCTTC. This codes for CSRPRVGYTF.

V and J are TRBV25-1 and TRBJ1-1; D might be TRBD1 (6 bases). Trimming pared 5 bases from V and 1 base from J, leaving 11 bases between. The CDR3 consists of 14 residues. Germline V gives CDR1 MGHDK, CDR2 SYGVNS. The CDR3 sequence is CASSSGTPNTEAFF. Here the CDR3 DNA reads TGTGCCAGCAGTTCCGGGACACCGAACACTGAAGCTTTCTTT.

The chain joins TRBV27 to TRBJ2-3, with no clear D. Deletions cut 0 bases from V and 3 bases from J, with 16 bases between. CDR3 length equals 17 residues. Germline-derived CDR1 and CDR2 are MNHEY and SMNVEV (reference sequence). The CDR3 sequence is CASSLSTVYIGTDTQYF. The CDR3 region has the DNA TGTGCCAGCAGTTTATCCACAGTGTATATTGGTACAGATACGCAGTATTTT.

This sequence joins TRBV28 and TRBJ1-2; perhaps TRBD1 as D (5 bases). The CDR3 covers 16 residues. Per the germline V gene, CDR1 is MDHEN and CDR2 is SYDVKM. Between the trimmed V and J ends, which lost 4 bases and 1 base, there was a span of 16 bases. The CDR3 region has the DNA TGTGCCAGCAGTTCCCCAGCCCTGACAGTTAACTATGGCTACACCTTC. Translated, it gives CASSSPALTVNYGYTF.